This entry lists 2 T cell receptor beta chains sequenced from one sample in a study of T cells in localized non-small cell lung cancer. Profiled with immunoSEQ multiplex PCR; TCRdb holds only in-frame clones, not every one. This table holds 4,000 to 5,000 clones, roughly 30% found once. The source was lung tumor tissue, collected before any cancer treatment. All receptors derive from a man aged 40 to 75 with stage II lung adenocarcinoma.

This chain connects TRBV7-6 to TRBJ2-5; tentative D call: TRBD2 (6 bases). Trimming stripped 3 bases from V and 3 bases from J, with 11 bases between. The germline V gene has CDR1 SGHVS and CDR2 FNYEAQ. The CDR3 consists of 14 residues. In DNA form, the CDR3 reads TGTGCCAGCAGCTTCGGAGGGTTGGAAGAGACCCAGTACTTC. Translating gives CASSFGGLEETQYF.

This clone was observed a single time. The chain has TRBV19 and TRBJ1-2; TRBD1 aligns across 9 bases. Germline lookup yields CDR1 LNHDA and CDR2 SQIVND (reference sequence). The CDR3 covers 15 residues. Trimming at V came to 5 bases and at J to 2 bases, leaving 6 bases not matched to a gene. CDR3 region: CASSAPGTGNYGYTF. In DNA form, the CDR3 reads TGTGCCAGTAGTGCCCCCGGGACAGGGAACTATGGCTACACCTTC.